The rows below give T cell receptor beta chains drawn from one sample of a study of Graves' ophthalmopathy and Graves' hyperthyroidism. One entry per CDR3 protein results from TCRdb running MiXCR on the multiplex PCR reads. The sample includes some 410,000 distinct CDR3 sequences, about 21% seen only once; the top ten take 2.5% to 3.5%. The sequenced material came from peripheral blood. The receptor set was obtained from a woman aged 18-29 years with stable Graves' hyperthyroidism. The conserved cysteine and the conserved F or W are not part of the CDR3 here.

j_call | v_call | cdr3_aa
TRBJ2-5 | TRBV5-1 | ASSLEDVGLGTQY
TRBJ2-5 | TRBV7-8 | ASSLAGAGLETQY
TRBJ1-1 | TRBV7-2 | ASSSLGRALEAF
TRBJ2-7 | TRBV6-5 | ASSWQGSSYEQY
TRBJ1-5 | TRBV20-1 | SAGTQPQH
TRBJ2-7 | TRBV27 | ASAQTPGRGAYEQY
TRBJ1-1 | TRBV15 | ATSRGGSLNTEAF
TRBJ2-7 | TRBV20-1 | SAKRLAGTYEQY
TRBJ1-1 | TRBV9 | ASSVGSHTEAF
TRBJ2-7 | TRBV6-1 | ASTPGIYEQY
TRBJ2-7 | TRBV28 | ASSTGSGDEQY
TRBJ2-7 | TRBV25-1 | ASSPSERREQY
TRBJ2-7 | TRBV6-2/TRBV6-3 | ASSWTNRGPGGYEQY
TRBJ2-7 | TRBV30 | AWSGKEQY
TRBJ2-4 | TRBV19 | ASSERRGQGGNIQY
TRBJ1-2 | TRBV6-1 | ASRKDSNYGYT
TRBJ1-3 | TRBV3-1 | ASSQDVQVAGNTIY
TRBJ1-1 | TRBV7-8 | ASSFDPRIPNTDAF
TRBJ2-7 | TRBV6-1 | ASTRGTGVDEQY
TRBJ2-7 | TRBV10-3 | AISESKGSPQY
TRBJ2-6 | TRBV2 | ASSLPHSGANVLT
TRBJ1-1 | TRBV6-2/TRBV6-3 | ASSYSAKSEAF
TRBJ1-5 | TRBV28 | ASSFRRPYSNQPQH
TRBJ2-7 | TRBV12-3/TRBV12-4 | ASTVSLAGDLGCEQY
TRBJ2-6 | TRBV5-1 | ASSLVLGAGANVLT
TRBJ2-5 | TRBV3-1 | ASSRMGETQY
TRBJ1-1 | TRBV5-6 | ASSLAGLRTGGLTEAF